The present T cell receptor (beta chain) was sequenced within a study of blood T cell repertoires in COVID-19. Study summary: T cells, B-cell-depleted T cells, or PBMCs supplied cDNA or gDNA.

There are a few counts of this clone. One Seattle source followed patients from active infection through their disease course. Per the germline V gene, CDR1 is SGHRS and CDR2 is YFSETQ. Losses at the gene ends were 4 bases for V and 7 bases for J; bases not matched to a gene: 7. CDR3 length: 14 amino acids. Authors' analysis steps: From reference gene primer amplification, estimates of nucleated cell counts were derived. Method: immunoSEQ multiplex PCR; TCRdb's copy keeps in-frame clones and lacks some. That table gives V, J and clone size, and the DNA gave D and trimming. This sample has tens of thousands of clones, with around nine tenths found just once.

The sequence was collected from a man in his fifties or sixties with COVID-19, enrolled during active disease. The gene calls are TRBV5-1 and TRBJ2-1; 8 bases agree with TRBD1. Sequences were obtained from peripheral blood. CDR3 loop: CASSPLTGENEQFF. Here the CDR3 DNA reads TGCGCCAGCAGCCCCCTGACAGGGGAGAATGAGCAGTTCTTC.